The 29 T cell receptor beta chains reported below all come from one sample, sequenced in a study of T cells in women clearing cervical HPV infection. Clones were sequenced by immunoSEQ multiplex PCR, and TCRdb holds only the in-frame ones, with some missing. This specimen shows under 50,000 clones; the ten leading clones hold approximately 5.5%. Sequencing was carried out using blood buffy coat. The receptor set was obtained from a woman aged 18 to 75 with a cervical HPV16 infection that either progressed to CIN3+ or cleared (not recorded which).

Regarding this clone: The CDR3 end is not reached by the read, which stops 3 residues before it; the germline J gene fills it in. The genes are TRBV2 and TRBJ1-4, with TRBD1 as a possible D gene (6 bases). In germline, CDR1 is SNHLY, CDR2 FYNNEI. The CDR3 covers 11 residues. CDR3 sequence reads: CASRAAGELFF. Partial CDR3 DNA: TGTGCCAGCCGGGCCGCAGGGGAA.

In regard to this clone: The read ends 3 residues before the CDR3 terminus; that terminus is restored from the germline J gene. The chain uses TRBV19 and TRBJ1-2; the match to TRBD1 covers 8 bases. Germline assignment: CDR1 LNHDA and CDR2 SQIVND (reference sequence). CDR3 length: 14 residues. CDR3 DNA (partial): TGTGCCAGTAGTTGGCAGGGGGCGCGGAATGAC. It yields the protein CASSWQGARND. The CDR3 in full is CASSWQGARNDYTF.

With respect to this clone: From the germline J gene comes the end of the CDR3, since the read stops 3 residues before it. The chain combines TRBV5-8 with TRBJ1-3; D gene ambiguous. CDR3 size: 14 residues. Trimming cost V 4 bases and J 0 bases, with 8 bases left between them. From germline, CDR1 is SGHTS and CDR2 YDEGEE. The covered CDR3 bases are TGTGCCAGCAGCGACTTGAGCTCTGGAAACACC. It specifies CASSDLSSGNT. Given in full, the CDR3 is CASSDLSSGNTIYF.

On this clone itself: The read falls 3 residues short of the CDR3 end, and the missing part is taken from the germline J gene. The V and J genes are TRBV19 and TRBJ2-3; D tentatively reads TRBD1 or TRBD2 (5 bases each). Germline V gene sequence: CDR1 LNHDA, CDR2 SQIVND (reference sequence). The CDR3 is 13 residues long. The CDR3 loop reads CASSINRGEPQYF. The part of the CDR3 DNA that was read is TGTGCCAGTAGTATAAACCGAGGGGAGCCG.

Turning to this clone: The CDR3 end lies 3 residues beyond the end of the read and is filled in from the germline J gene. The chain couples TRBV2 to TRBJ1-4; the match to TRBD1 covers 8 bases. In germline, CDR1 is SNHLY, CDR2 FYNNEI. CDR3 size: 15 residues. V gave up 3 bases and J gave up 8 bases; unmatched junction bases: 8. CDR3 sequence reads: CASSEGGQGKEKLFF. CDR3 DNA, as far as it was read: TGTGCCAGCAGTGAGGGAGGACAGGGAAAGGAAAAA.

On this clone: The germline gene is not matched at one end of the junction; a read error may be the cause. The read falls 3 residues short of the CDR3 end, and the missing part is taken from the germline J gene. This chain uses TRBV4-2 with TRBJ1-1, with TRBD1 as a possible D gene (5 bases). The germline V gene encodes CDR1 LGHNA and CDR2 YNFKEQ. This CDR3 is built from 13 residues. The sequenced CDR3 bases are TGCGCCAGCAGCCACCAGGGTAGGGCTGAA. It is translated as CASSHQGRAE. The CDR3 reads in full as CASSHQGRAEAFF.

A remark on this clone: Coverage ceases 3 residues before the CDR3 finishes, and the germline J gene fills in the end. This chain connects TRBV7-2 to TRBJ2-7; unclear D gene. Trimming took off 0 bases at V and 4 bases at J, with 7 bases between the two ends. This CDR3 contains 13 residues. Germline loops: CDR1 SGHTA, CDR2 FQGNSA. CDR3 DNA, as far as it was read: TGTGCCAGCAGCTTAGCGCGCGGATACGAG. It translates to CASSLARGYE. The full CDR3 sequence reads CASSLARGYEQYF.

Regarding this clone: The CDR3 is cut off 3 residues early in the read; its end comes from the germline J gene. The chain recombines TRBV2 with TRBJ2-3; D gene uncertain. In germline, CDR1 is SNHLY, CDR2 FYNNEI. CDR3 length: 18 residues. V was shortened by 4 bases and J by 3 bases, with 23 bases between the two germline ends. The chain's CDR3 is CASSGGGYGAKGTDTQYF. The sequenced part of the CDR3 DNA is TGTGCCAGCAGTGGAGGCGGATACGGTGCCAAAGGAACAGATACG.

Concerning this clone: The read ends 3 residues before the CDR3 terminus; that terminus is restored from the germline J gene. The chain links TRBV6-2 or TRBV6-3 to TRBJ2-4; a weak D match, TRBD1 (5 bases). The CDR3 sequence is 13 residues long. Per germline, CDR1 MNHEY and CDR2 SVGEGT. The sequenced CDR3 bases are TGTGCCAGCAGTTTAGGGGTCGGCGAGCCT. It yields the protein CASSLGVGEP. The entire CDR3 protein is CASSLGVGEPQYF.

A word on this clone: The read terminates 3 residues before the CDR3 end, so the remaining end is supplied by the germline J gene. This chain uses TRBV2 with TRBJ2-4; the match to TRBD1 covers 9 bases. The CDR3 contains 15 residues. CDR1 SNHLY and CDR2 FYNNEI come from the germline V gene. CDR3 in amino acids: CASSTRTGAYYGQYF. Incomplete CDR3 DNA: TGTGCCAGCAGTACCCGGACAGGGGCGTACTATGGT.

Concerning this clone: Coverage ceases 3 residues before the CDR3 finishes, and the germline J gene fills in the end. The J gene is TRBJ1-5, the V gene TRBV7-8, with D possibly TRBD1 on 6 matching bases. This CDR3 comprises 15 residues. CDR1 is SGHVS and CDR2 is FQNEAQ in the germline V gene. V shed 5 bases and J shed 3 bases, with 14 bases lying between them. The DNA read from the CDR3 is TGTGCCAGCAGCCCTCAGGACAGCTTCAATCAGCCC. This encodes CASSPQDSFNQP. The entire CDR3 protein is CASSPQDSFNQPQHF. Based on the CDR3 plus reference TRBV7-8 and TRBJ1-5, the full variable domain is GAGVSQSPRYKVAKRGQDVALRCDPISGHVSLFWYQQALGQGPEFLTYFQNEAQLDKSGLPSDRFFAERPEGSVSTLKIQRTQQEDSAVYLCASSPQDSFNQPQHFGDGTRLSIL.

CDR3 bases read: TGTGCCAGCAGCTTCCTAGAGACG. Encoded protein: CASSFLET. The complete CDR3 reads CASSFLETQYF. V is TRBV7-8 and J is TRBJ2-3; D unresolved. The read comes to an end 3 residues before the CDR3 does, leaving the germline J gene to fill in the end. Germline CDR1 SGHVS, CDR2 FQNEAQ. The CDR3 is 11 amino acids.

As to this clone: The read ends 3 residues before the CDR3 terminus; that terminus is restored from the germline J gene. The chain joins TRBV20-1 to TRBJ2-5; 10 bases are a match to TRBD2. The germline V gene has CDR1 DFQATT and CDR2 SNEGSKA (reference sequence). CDR3 size: 15 residues. CDR3 amino acids: CSAKQAGGRGDTQYF. The sequenced CDR3 bases are TGCAGTGCTAAGCAAGCGGGAGGGCGAGGAGATACC.

About this clone itself: The read gets to within 3 residues of the CDR3 end, and the germline J gene fills in the rest. The chain carries TRBV7-2 and TRBJ2-7; 8 bases line up with TRBD2. Per germline, CDR1 SGHTA and CDR2 FQGNSA. V lost 6 bases to trimming and J lost 4 bases; unmatched junction nucleotides: 11. CDR3 length equals 15 residues. Incomplete CDR3 DNA: TGTGCCAGCAGTGAGGGTGGGACTAGAGGGTACGAG. Amino acid sequence: CASSEGGTRGYE. The complete CDR3 reads CASSEGGTRGYEQYF. Full variable domain (outside the CDR3, taken from reference TRBV7-2 and TRBJ2-7): GAGVSQSPSNKVTEKGKDVELRCDPISGHTALYWYRQSLGQGLEFLIYFQGNSAPDKSGLPSDRFSAERTGGSVSTLTIQRTQQEDSAVYLCASSEGGTRGYEQYFGPGTRLTVT.

Details on this clone: Read sequence stops 3 residues before the CDR3 end, and the germline J gene provides the missing end. J is TRBJ1-1 and V is TRBV16, with a weak D call TRBD1 (5 bases). The CDR3 is 14 amino acids. The V gene lost 0 bases and the J gene lost 3 bases, with 8 bases spanning the gap. CDR1 KGHSY and CDR2 FQNENV come from the germline V gene. CDR3 DNA (partial): TGTGCCAGCAGCCAATCCCCGGGGGACACTGAA. This encodes CASSQSPGDTE. From start to end, the CDR3 is CASSQSPGDTEAFF. Full variable domain (outside the CDR3, taken from reference TRBV16 and TRBJ1-1): GEEVAQTPKHLVRGEGQKAKLYCAPIKGHSYVFWYQQVLKNEFKFLISFQNENVFDETGMPKERFSAKCLPNSPCSLEIQATKLEDSAVYFCASSQSPGDTEAFFGQGTRLTVV.

The CDR3 here is CASSPGLVGTQYF. The covered CDR3 bases are TGTGCCAGCAGCCCGGGACTAGTCGGGACC. V gene TRBV7-9 combines with J gene TRBJ2-5, with 8 bases lining up with TRBD2. The read terminates 3 residues before the CDR3 end, so the remaining end is supplied by the germline J gene. This CDR3 is built from 13 residues. Germline loops: CDR1 SEHNR, CDR2 FQNEAQ (reference sequence). Trimming cost V 5 bases and J 7 bases; bases outside gene matches: 6.

On this clone itself: The read halts 3 residues ahead of the CDR3 end, with the missing end drawn from the germline J gene. This rearrangement joins TRBV19 to TRBJ2-2; TRBD1 matches 8 bases. The junction had 11 bases not matched to a gene; V was cut back by 8 bases and J by 3 bases. Germline V gives CDR1 LNHDA, CDR2 SQIVND (reference sequence). There are 16 residues in the CDR3. The CDR3 bases that were read are TGTGCCAGTGGGACCCAGGGGGCGATGGACACCGGGGAG. Amino acid sequence: CASGTQGAMDTGE. The entire CDR3 protein reads CASGTQGAMDTGELFF.

Points on this clone: The CDR3 end falls 3 residues outside the read, so it is completed with the germline J gene. The chain recombines TRBV4-2 with TRBJ2-2; D remains ambiguous. Germline assignment: CDR1 LGHNA and CDR2 YNFKEQ. The V end lost 4 bases, the J end lost 0 bases, and 18 bases lay between the germline ends. The CDR3 sequence is 18 residues long. Incomplete CDR3 DNA: TGTGCCAGCAGCCGCCGCCGAGAGAGCCCTTCGAACACCGGGGAG. It specifies CASSRRRESPSNTGE. The CDR3 reads in full as CASSRRRESPSNTGELFF.

Turning to this clone: The observed sequence ends 3 residues before the CDR3 terminus, with the missing tail filled in from the germline J gene. This specimen includes other DNA sequences encoding the same CDR3. The chain carries TRBV30 and TRBJ2-7; TRBD2 agrees at 8 bases. The germline V gene has CDR1 GTSNPN and CDR2 SVGIG (reference sequence). This CDR3 comprises 14 residues. Trimming removed 7 bases from V and 2 bases from J; junction bases left unmatched: 10. CDR3 protein: CAFRLASPPYEQYF. Incomplete CDR3 DNA: TGTGCCTTCCGACTAGCGTCACCTCCCTACGAG.

To note about this clone: From the germline J gene comes the end of the CDR3, since the read stops 3 residues before it. V is TRBV18 and J is TRBJ2-2, with D tentatively TRBD2 (6 bases). Germline V gene data show CDR1 as KGHSH and CDR2 as LQKENI. The V end was cut by 2 bases, the J end by 1 base, with 8 bases between. This CDR3 comprises 15 residues. The CDR3 loop reads CASSPMRENTGELFF. CDR3 DNA (partial): TGTGCCAGCTCACCAATGCGGGAGAACACCGGGGAG. Looking up the rest from reference TRBV18 and TRBJ2-2 gives the full variable domain: NAGVMQNPRHLVRRRGQEARLRCSPMKGHSHVYWYRQLPEEGLKFMVYLQKENIIDESGMPKERFSAEFPKEGPSILRIQQVVRGDSAAYFCASSPMRENTGELFFGEGSRLTVL.

Points on this clone: Coverage ceases 3 residues before the CDR3 finishes, and the germline J gene fills in the end. V gene TRBV11-2 combines with J gene TRBJ2-3, with TRBD2 matching 12 bases. Germline-derived CDR1 and CDR2 are SGHAT and FQNNGV. The CDR3 contains 15 residues. V shed 3 bases, J shed 6 bases, and the junction held 4 bases outside the gene matches. The CDR3 DNA, read in part, is TGTGCCAGCAGCTTCTCCGGGACTAGCGGGGATACG. Amino acids: CASSFSGTSGDT. The whole CDR3 region reads CASSFSGTSGDTQYF.

A word on this clone: The missing CDR3 end, 3 residues past where the read stops, is filled in from the germline J gene. The V gene is TRBV11-1, the J gene TRBJ2-1; weak D call: TRBD2 (5 bases). V lost 4 bases and J lost 6, with 13 bases in between. Per germline, CDR1 SGHAT and CDR2 FQDESV (reference sequence). The CDR3 has 14 residues. CDR3 DNA (partial): TGTGCCAGCAGCTGGGCTCAGGCGGGCAATGAG. It codes for CASSWAQAGNE. The complete CDR3 sequence is CASSWAQAGNEQFF. Complete variable domain (other parts from reference TRBV11-1 and TRBJ2-1): EAEVAQSPRYKITEKSQAVAFWCDPISGHATLYWYRQILGQGPELLVQFQDESVVDDSQLPKDRFSAERLKGVDSTLKIQPAELGDSAMYLCASSWAQAGNEQFFGPGTRLTVL.

Points on this clone: From the germline J gene comes the end of the CDR3, since the read stops 3 residues before it. This chain links TRBV2 with TRBJ2-2, with 7 bases fitting TRBD1. The junction had 4 bases not matched to a gene; V was cut back by 3 bases and J by 3 bases. Germline values: CDR1 SNHLY, CDR2 FYNNEI. The CDR3 runs 15 residues. CDR3 amino acids: CASSERGQHTGELFF. CDR3 DNA, as far as it was read: TGTGCCAGCAGTGAGAGGGGACAGCACACCGGGGAG.

For this clone: The read ends 3 residues early relative to the CDR3; the germline J gene fills the gap. The chain uses TRBV10-3 and TRBJ2-7; TRBD1 aligns across 9 bases. The V gene's germline CDR1 is ENHRY and CDR2 SYGVKD. The CDR3 is 12 residues long. Trimming removed 11 bases from V and 5 bases from J; junction bases left unmatched: 7. The CDR3 region is CAAGTGRNEQYF. The sequenced part of the CDR3 DNA is TGTGCCGCCGGGACAGGGAGAAACGAG.

Note on this clone: From the germline J gene comes the end of the CDR3, since the read stops 3 residues before it. The chain is built from TRBV7-2 and TRBJ2-3; 10 bases are shared with TRBD2. V lost 3 bases and J lost 4; bases outside the gene matches: 4. Germline V gene lookup returns CDR1 SGHTA and CDR2 FQGNSA. CDR3 size: 15 residues. Here the CDR3 reads CASSFFTSGADTQYF. The CDR3 bases that were read are TGTGCCAGCAGCTTTTTCACTAGCGGGGCAGATACG.

Remarks on this clone: The read terminates 3 residues before the CDR3 end, so the remaining end is supplied by the germline J gene. The chain has TRBV6-2 or TRBV6-3 and TRBJ2-1; 9 bases agree with TRBD1. The J segment lost 6 bases and the V segment lost 5 bases, leaving 5 bases of the junction unmatched. The CDR3 length is 14 residues. Germline lookup yields CDR1 MNHEY and CDR2 SVGEGT. The sequenced CDR3 bases are TGTGCCAGCAGTAGGACAGGGGCTGGCAATGAG. Residues: CASSRTGAGNE. In full, the CDR3 reads CASSRTGAGNEQFF.

As to this clone: The read finishes 3 residues shy of the CDR3 end, and the germline J gene is used to complete it. The gene calls are TRBV4-1 and TRBJ2-1; 8 bases are shared with TRBD2. In germline, CDR1 is MGHRA, CDR2 YSYEKL. Trimming at V came to 1 base and at J to 2 bases, leaving 7 bases not matched to a gene. This CDR3 is 17 amino acids long. The CDR3 is CASSQGIAGSTYNEQFF. The covered CDR3 bases are TGCGCCAGCAGCCAAGGGATAGCGGGGAGTACCTACAATGAG.

Notes on this clone: The read comes to an end 3 residues before the CDR3 does, leaving the germline J gene to fill in the end. The rearrangement uses TRBV18 and TRBJ2-4; 10 bases match TRBD1. This CDR3 region has 16 residues. The germline V gene has CDR1 KGHSH and CDR2 LQKENI. CDR3 DNA, as far as it was read: TGTGCCAGCTCACCCTCCGACAGGGGGCTTTGGTATGGT. It translates to CASSPSDRGLWYG. The full CDR3 is CASSPSDRGLWYGQYF.

Worth noting for this clone: The read gets to within 3 residues of the CDR3 end, and the germline J gene fills in the rest. The genes are TRBV20-1 and TRBJ2-2; 7 nucleotides match TRBD1. The CDR3 runs to 13 residues. Germline V gives CDR1 DFQATT, CDR2 SNEGSKA (reference sequence). CDR3 bases read: TGCAGTGCTAAACAGGGGAGCGGTTCACCG. This codes for CSAKQGSGSP. The whole CDR3 sequence is CSAKQGSGSPLFF.